This T cell receptor (beta chain) was found in a study of patients and donors after allogeneic stem cell transplantation. This clonotype was observed a handful of times. After removal of 0 bases from V and 5 bases from J, the junction contained 3 bases not matched to a gene. Germline CDR1 and CDR2: LGHNA and YNFKEQ. The CDR3 extends over 14 amino acids. TCRdb analysed the RT-PCR reads with MiXCR anew, one entry per CDR3 protein. The repertoire has about a million distinct CDR3 sequences, about a sixth of them found once; the top ten carry roughly 6.4%. The source material was blood, either unsorted or a sorted T cell fraction (not recorded which). This clonotype was obtained from a human donor who was either an allogeneic HSCT recipient or a stem cell or donor lymphocyte infusion donor (not recorded which). It is not recorded whose cells these are; they may come from a transplant donor. The gene calls are TRBV4-2 and TRBJ1-2, with 7 bases fitting TRBD1. The CDR3 sequence: CASSQDRGQYGYTF. CDR3 DNA: TGTGCCAGCAGCCAAGATAGGGGACAGTATGGCTACACCTTC.